The rows below give T cell receptor beta chains drawn from one sample of a study of cytomegalovirus exposure and HLA in healthy donors. Sequencing used immunoSEQ multiplex PCR; TCRdb keeps in-frame clones, though not all of them. The profile shows roughly 150,000 clones, roughly 80% of them singletons. Source material: PBMCs. These receptors came from a male donor in good health and CMV-seronegative. CDR3s include the opening cysteine and the closing phenylalanine or tryptophan. A D gene is named only where the DNA matches it firmly. Only some rows state a clone size, as once, few, many or a class for expanded clones.

CDR3 DNA	CDR3 protein	clone size	J gene	CDR3 length	V gene	D gene
TGTGCCAGCAGCTTAGTAGCGGAGGGTAGCAATCAGCCCCAGCATTTT	CASSLVAEGSNQPQHF	.	TRBJ1-5	16	TRBV7-2	.
TGTGCCAGCTCACCACAGGAGGGGTTCAATGAGCAGTTCTTC	CASSPQEGFNEQFF	.	TRBJ2-1	14	TRBV18	.
TGTGCCAGCAGTGGTGACACAGGGGTAAGCAGCTCCTACGAGCAGTACTTC	CASSGDTGVSSSYEQYF	.	TRBJ2-7	17	TRBV6-4	TRBD1
TGTGCCGGGGGGGAAACTCAGCCCCAGCATTTT	CAGGETQPQHF	.	TRBJ1-5	11	TRBV19	.
TGTGCCAGCAGTCTGAGAAGGGACTCGGGGCAGCCCCAGCATTTT	CASSLRRDSGQPQHF	.	TRBJ1-5	15	TRBV6-5	.
TGTGCCAGCTCACCCCTTCGGGGGGGGGCGACAGATACGCAGTATTTT	CASSPLRGGATDTQYF	.	TRBJ2-3	16	TRBV18	TRBD2
TGCGCCAGCAGCCAAGATTCGTACTCCGGGATTCCATCCTACGAGCAGTACTTC	CASSQDSYSGIPSYEQYF	few	TRBJ2-7	18	TRBV4-1	.
TGTGCCAGCTCACCACTAGACAACCAAGAGACCCAGTACTTC	CASSPLDNQETQYF	.	TRBJ2-5	14	TRBV18	.
TGTGCCAGCAGCTTGACAGGGGTACTTTTCGATTCACCCCTCCACTTT	CASSLTGVLFDSPLHF	.	TRBJ1-6	16	TRBV5-6	TRBD1
TGTGCCATAACCGGGACTAGCAATTACAATGAGCAGTTCTTC	CAITGTSNYNEQFF	few	TRBJ2-1	14	TRBV15	TRBD2
TGTGCCAGCAGCTTAGGGGGTGTCGGGACAGGGGGCTTATACGAGCAGTACTTC	CASSLGGVGTGGLYEQYF	.	TRBJ2-7	18	TRBV7-9	TRBD1